This T cell receptor (beta chain) was found in a study of cytomegalovirus exposure and HLA in healthy donors (dated by TCRdb to about 2017). Turning to the overall study: According to a later analysis, the roughly 130 validation repertoires were produced on the same platform as the approximately 610 repertoires of the first cohort. The study was designed to test whether signatures of past pathogen exposure could be identified by cataloging public T cell receptors. Along with the roughly 700-subject first cohort, a separate validation cohort of over a hundred different subjects was used. To predict cytomegalovirus infection status, the study brought together high-throughput TCR immunosequencing, statistical association of individual TCRs with disease status, and machine learning. Overall study outcomes, separate from this receptor: Cytomegalovirus status was reported to be diagnosed by the classifier with high specificity and sensitivity in both the original and validation cohorts. A later analysis had no HLA typing for the validation cohort, so co-occurrence there was scored across all 120 or so repertoires. In the study, 150 to 200 TCR beta chains were listed as associated with cytomegalovirus. A later analysis found that TCRs clustered in the first cohort also tended to co-occur in the 100 to 150 validation repertoires, with approximately 95% of cluster scores above 0. Across donors, most TCR sequences were observed very rarely, whereas some public TCRs were present in many individuals. In vitro tests confirmed that three of the cytomegalovirus-associated TCR beta chains recognize cytomegalovirus antigens. According to the authors, the approach could potentially be generalized to other disease states and immunological phenotypes.

Receptors were amplified or captured by the immunoSEQ multiplex PCR assay. Per the original workflow: To diagnose cytomegalovirus status from the catalog of TCR beta chain sequences, a statistical classification framework was built. TCRdb took this table from immuneACCESS and kept in-frame rearrangements with V and J called. Such tables lack part of the clones; where checked against another copy, unresolved V genes explain under half of the gap, and the rest is unexplained. The DNA gave D and trimming, while V, J and clone size come from that table. The table for this sample lists around 230,000 clones; about 90% of them were counted only once. 0.95% to 1.5% of the sample comes from the top ten. Worth noting for this clone: The antigen this receptor binds is unknown. No much larger clonotype is one base removed from it; base qualities were not supplied.

Separate from the approximately 700-subject first cohort, the validation cohort of roughly 130 subjects was the group to which the donors belonged. The germline V gene sets CDR1 to SQVTM and CDR2 to ANQGSEA. The CDR3 has 13 amino acids, counting the end cysteine and phenylalanine. The only DNA kept is the CDR3, 39 bases in frame from the first base. The junction carries 11 bases between V and J, which are trimmed by 6 bases and 0 bases respectively. The sequence was obtained from a young woman in good health and CMV-seropositive. The receptor chain draws on TRBV29-1 and TRBJ1-2; the best D guess is TRBD1, with 5 bases matching. The sample consisted of PBMCs. The DNA reads TGCAGCGTCGCCGAACAGGCTAACTATGGCTACACCTTC. Its protein reads: CSVAEQANYGYTF.